These 32 T cell receptor beta chains were sequenced from one sample in a study of blood T cell repertoires in COVID-19. TCRdb keeps only in-frame clones here, not all; method: immunoSEQ multiplex PCR. In the table there are approximately 66,000 clones, 88% of which are singletons. The sequencing input was peripheral blood. All receptors come from a woman aged 45 to 65 with active or convalescent COVID-19.

The chain combines TRBV7-6 with TRBJ2-7, with 14 bases identical to TRBD2. This CDR3 is 15 amino acids long. Trimming cost V 5 bases and J 1 base; bases outside gene matches: 1. Per the germline V gene, CDR1 is SGHVS and CDR2 is FNYEAQ. The CDR3 sequence: CASSRTSGRSYEQYF. The CDR3 DNA reads TGTGCCAGCAGCCGGACTAGCGGGAGGTCCTACGAGCAGTACTTC.

This chain links TRBV4-1 with TRBJ2-1; 8 nucleotides match TRBD1. CDR3 length: 17 residues. The germline V gene encodes CDR1 MGHRA and CDR2 YSYEKL. V was pared by 1 base and J by 3 bases, with 8 bases of the junction left unmatched. The CDR3 protein is CASSQAPGQGGYNEQFF. CDR3 DNA: TGCGCCAGCAGCCAAGCTCCCGGACAGGGAGGCTACAATGAGCAGTTCTTC.

This clone was detected only once. This rearrangement joins TRBV11-2 to TRBJ1-4; 11 bases agree with TRBD1. V was pared by 5 bases and J by 7 bases, with 3 bases of the junction left unmatched. Per the germline V gene, CDR1 is SGHAT and CDR2 is FQNNGV. The CDR3 consists of 14 residues. CDR3 nucleotide sequence: TGTGCCAGCAGCAGAGGACAGGGGGCTGAAAAACTGTTTTTT. The encoded protein is CASSRGQGAEKLFF.

The chain uses TRBV10-1 and TRBJ2-7; the D gene is possibly TRBD1 (5 bases). V lost 6 bases and J lost 5, with 11 bases in between. CDR1 WNHNN and CDR2 SYGVQD come from the germline V gene (reference sequence). This CDR3 has 12 amino acids. The DNA of the CDR3 is TGCGCCAGCAGATGGGTAGGGGACGAGCAGTACTTC. Encoded protein: CASRWVGDEQYF.

This clone was seen a handful of times. The V gene is TRBV7-8, the J gene TRBJ2-1; D unclear. Germline V CDR1 and CDR2: SGHVS, FQNEAQ. The CDR3 loop spans 13 amino acids. V was cut by 1 base and J by 8 bases, with 9 bases left in between. The CDR3 DNA sequence: TGTGCCAGCAGCTTAGGGCGGAGAGATGAGCAGTTCTTC. It codes for CASSLGRRDEQFF.

The genes are TRBV5-4 and TRBJ2-3; 7 bases line up with TRBD2. The CDR3 is 15 residues long. Germline lookup yields CDR1 SGHNT and CDR2 YYREEE (reference sequence). V shed 3 bases and J 3 bases; nucleotides not matched to a gene: 7. For the CDR3, the DNA is TGTGCCAGCAGCTCCCGACTAGCTCTAACAGATACGCAGTATTTT. It codes for CASSSRLALTDTQYF.

The V and J genes are TRBV11-2 and TRBJ2-1; 12 nucleotides match TRBD1. The CDR3 sequence is 17 residues long. Germline values: CDR1 SGHAT, CDR2 FQNNGV. V was pared by 5 bases and J by 7 bases, with 12 bases of the junction left unmatched. Written as DNA, the CDR3 is TGTGCCAGCAGCGCCTTCTTTGGGACAGGGGGCTTTAATGAGCAGTTCTTC. This sequence encodes CASSAFFGTGGFNEQFF.

This clone was seen only once. This chain connects TRBV16 to TRBJ2-5; weak D call: TRBD1 (6 bases). Trimming pared 2 bases from V and 4 bases from J, leaving 11 bases between. CDR1 and CDR2 from the germline V gene are KGHSY and FQNENV. This CDR3 spans 14 amino acids. The CDR3 DNA follows: TGTGCCAGCAGCCAACCGGGCAGGGGAGAGACCCAGTACTTC. Encoded protein: CASSQPGRGETQYF.

The chain links TRBV18 to TRBJ2-7; 11 bases match TRBD1. V shed 5 bases, J shed 6 bases, and the junction held 3 bases outside the gene matches. This CDR3 is built from 13 residues. The V gene's germline CDR1 is KGHSH and CDR2 LQKENI. The CDR3 is CASSYGQGAEQYF. Written as DNA, the CDR3 is TGTGCCAGCTCATACGGACAGGGGGCCGAGCAGTACTTC.

This clone came up once. The chain employs TRBV9 and TRBJ2-1; D uncertain. Trimming took 4 bases from V and 0 from J, leaving 11 bases between them. CDR3 length equals 15 residues. From germline, CDR1 is SGDLS and CDR2 YYNGEE. CDR3: CASSQEVSSYNEQFF. The CDR3 nucleotides read TGTGCCAGCAGCCAAGAGGTCAGCTCCTACAATGAGCAGTTCTTC.

The chain links TRBV27 to TRBJ2-1; 13 bases map to TRBD2. The germline gives CDR1 MNHEY, CDR2 SMNVEV (reference sequence). Trimming took 8 bases from V and 7 from J; bases not matched to a gene: 11. The CDR3 runs to 16 residues. CDR3 DNA: TGTGCCAGCTCGATTACAGGACTAGCGGGAGTTAATGAGCAGTTCTTC. Its translation: CASSITGLAGVNEQFF.

This clone showed up just once. Other DNA sequences in the same sample also yield this CDR3. The rearrangement links TRBV12-3 or TRBV12-4 to TRBJ1-2, with 10 positions matching TRBD1. The CDR3 totals 13 residues. J lost 5 bases, V lost 6 bases, and 3 bases had no gene match. As DNA, the CDR3 is TGTGCCAGCAGCCCGGACAGGGGGTATGGCTACACCTTC. Translated, it gives CASSPDRGYGYTF.

This clone has only a few counts. This chain links TRBV10-2 with TRBJ1-6; 9 nucleotides match TRBD1. This CDR3 has 16 amino acids. V lost 7 bases and J lost 1; bases outside the gene matches: 5. CDR1 is WSHSY and CDR2 is SAAADI in the germline V gene. The CDR3 region has the DNA TGCGCCAGCACATTGACAGGGGGATCCTATAATTCACCCCTCCACTTT. This sequence encodes CASTLTGGSYNSPLHF.

The rearrangement links TRBV3-1 (or the pseudogene TRBV3-2) to TRBJ2-7; D may be TRBD1 (5 bases). The CDR3 covers 14 residues. Germline assignment: CDR1 LGHDT and CDR2 YNNKEL (reference sequence). Trimming took 2 bases from V and 0 from J, leaving 8 bases between them. The CDR3 reads CASSQQGSSYEQYF. The CDR3 DNA reads as TGTGCCAGCAGCCAACAGGGAAGCTCCTACGAGCAGTACTTC.

This rearrangement joins TRBV4-1 to TRBJ1-3, with D uncertain. Trimming stripped 0 bases from V and 1 base from J, with 7 bases between. Germline CDR1 and CDR2: MGHRA and YSYEKL. The length of the CDR3 is 15 residues. CDR3 coding DNA: TGCGCCAGCAGCCAAGATTTAGCTTCTGGAAACACCATATATTTT. Translating it yields CASSQDLASGNTIYF.

The CDR3 DNA is TGTGCCAGCAGTGAACTGCCGAGCGCCGAAAACACCATATATTTT. Protein: CASSELPSAENTIYF. The chain couples TRBV6-1 to TRBJ1-3, with D unresolved. Germline loops: CDR1 MNHNS, CDR2 SASEGT. V lost 2 bases and J 6 bases, leaving 14 bases between the germline ends. The CDR3 is made up of 15 amino acids.

The rearrangement uses TRBV12-5 and TRBJ1-4; the match to TRBD1 covers 9 bases. CDR1 LGHNT and CDR2 FRNRAP come from the germline V gene. J gave up 5 bases and V 0 bases, and 4 bases lay outside the gene matches. The CDR3 loop spans 16 amino acids. The CDR3 is CASGLVQGALNEKLFF. As DNA, the CDR3 is TGTGCTAGTGGTTTGGTACAGGGGGCGCTGAATGAAAAACTGTTTTTT. The full variable domain, with the rest looked up from reference TRBV12-5 and TRBJ1-4, is DARVTQTPRHKVTEMGQEVTMRCQPILGHNTVFWYRQTMMQGLELLAYFRNRAPLDDSGMPKDRFSAEMPDATLATLKIQPSEPRDSAVYFCASGLVQGALNEKLFFGSGTQLSVL.

The V call is TRBV10-3, the J call TRBJ2-5; 15 nucleotides agree with TRBD2. J was trimmed by 5 bases and V by 6 bases; bases with no gene match: 4. Germline V lookup: CDR1 ENHRY, CDR2 SYGVKD. The CDR3 extends over 15 amino acids. The CDR3 coding sequence is TGTGCCATCAGGGAAGGACTAGCGGGAGGGGAGACCCAGTACTTC. This gives the protein CAIREGLAGGETQYF.

The rearrangement joins TRBV11-2 to TRBJ2-2, with 13 bases aligning to TRBD2. Germline V gene data show CDR1 as SGHAT and CDR2 as FQNNGV. The CDR3 consists of 16 residues. The junction had 0 bases not matched to a gene; V was cut back by 1 base and J by 4 bases. DNA of the CDR3: TGTGCCAGCAGCTTAGGGACTAGCGGGAGCACCGGGGAGCTGTTTTTT. Translated, it gives CASSLGTSGSTGELFF.

The chain is built from TRBV9 and TRBJ2-1; TRBD2 agrees at 9 bases. The CDR3 has 17 residues. Germline V CDR1 and CDR2: SGDLS, YYNGEE. V lost 3 bases, J lost 6 bases, and 13 bases stayed unmatched. This CDR3 reads CASSGEGQREVFNEQFF. In nucleotides, the CDR3 is TGTGCCAGCAGCGGTGAGGGACAGCGGGAGGTTTTCAATGAGCAGTTCTTC. Combining the CDR3 with reference TRBV9 and TRBJ2-1 gives the whole variable domain DSGVTQTPKHLITATGQRVTLRCSPRSGDLSVYWYQQSLDQGLQFLIQYYNGEERAKGNILERFSAQQFPDLHSELNLSSLELGDSALYFCASSGEGQREVFNEQFFGPGTRLTVL.

In the case of this clone: Mismatch with germline at one junction end may stem from a read error. The genes are TRBV7-7 and TRBJ2-2; 7 nucleotides agree with TRBD2. The CDR3 totals 16 residues. Germline V gives CDR1 SSHAT, CDR2 FNYEAQ (reference sequence). The CDR3 DNA is TGTGCTAGCAGCCGAACTAGCGTAGCGAACACCGGGGAGCTGTTTTTT. Translating gives CASSRTSVANTGELFF.

This sequence joins TRBV5-5 and TRBJ1-2; a possible D gene is TRBD1 (6 bases). The germline gives CDR1 SGHKS, CDR2 YYEKEE (reference sequence). This CDR3 is 15 amino acids long. Trimming removed 4 bases from V and 8 bases from J, with 21 bases in between. CDR3 residues: CASSPATTGWGGYTF. The CDR3 region has the DNA TGTGCCAGCAGCCCCGCGACCACAGGGTGGGGAGGCTACACCTTC.

The chain carries TRBV19 and TRBJ1-5; 8 bases are shared with TRBD1. The CDR3 is 15 residues long. CDR1 is LNHDA and CDR2 is SQIVND in the germline V gene (reference sequence). V lost 3 bases, J lost 4 bases, and 5 bases stayed unmatched. The CDR3 sequence is CASSMEQGGNQPQHF. The CDR3 region has the DNA TGTGCCAGTAGTATGGAACAGGGGGGAAATCAGCCCCAGCATTTT.

The rearrangement links TRBV7-2 to TRBJ2-1, with TRBD2 matching over 11 bases. The CDR3 contains 16 residues. Trimming cost V 4 bases and J 6 bases; bases outside gene matches: 8. Germline lookup yields CDR1 SGHTA and CDR2 FQGNSA. CDR3 loop: CASSSILAGDPNEQFF. For the CDR3, the DNA is TGTGCCAGCAGCTCCATACTAGCGGGAGACCCCAATGAGCAGTTCTTC. The complete variable domain, with remaining parts taken from reference TRBV7-2 and TRBJ2-1, reads GAGVSQSPSNKVTEKGKDVELRCDPISGHTALYWYRQSLGQGLEFLIYFQGNSAPDKSGLPSDRFSAERTGGSVSTLTIQRTQQEDSAVYLCASSSILAGDPNEQFFGPGTRLTVL.

This chain connects TRBV6-5 to TRBJ1-1; D uncertain. CDR1 is MNHEY, CDR2 SVGAGI, per germline. Trimming shortened V by 4 bases and J by 5 bases, and 8 bases separated the two germline ends. This CDR3 has 12 residues. CDR3 coding DNA: TGTGCCAGCAGTTTTGGAGGGACTGAAGCTTTCTTT. This sequence encodes CASSFGGTEAFF.

This clone was observed once. The CDR3: CASSAGLAGGPKDTQYF. DNA for the CDR3: TGCGCCAGCAGCGCGGGACTAGCGGGAGGGCCTAAAGATACGCAGTATTTT. V gene TRBV10-1 combines with J gene TRBJ2-3; 16 bases fit TRBD2. V trimming: 6 bases; J trimming: 5 bases; junction bases outside the gene matches: 8. Per germline, CDR1 WNHNN and CDR2 SYGVQD (reference sequence). This CDR3 has 17 residues.

This chain links TRBV4-2 with TRBJ2-1; TRBD2 aligns across 14 bases. Trimming took 3 bases from V and 7 from J; bases not matched to a gene: 5. There are 16 residues in the CDR3. Germline values: CDR1 LGHNA, CDR2 YNFKEQ. The CDR3 coding sequence is TGTGCCAGCAGCCATGCCGGGACTAGCGGGAGAAATGAGCAGTTCTTC. Residues: CASSHAGTSGRNEQFF.

Here the CDR3 reads CASSQDPPRASGNTIYF. The CDR3 DNA is TGCGCCAGCAGCCAAGATCCCCCGAGGGCCTCTGGAAACACCATATATTTT. V usage is TRBV4-1 and J usage is TRBJ1-3, with D hard to call. V was trimmed by 0 bases and J by 0 bases, leaving 12 bases between them. The germline gives CDR1 MGHRA, CDR2 YSYEKL. The CDR3 is made up of 17 amino acids.

The V and J genes are TRBV20-1 and TRBJ2-5, with a tentative D call TRBD2 (5 bases). CDR3 length: 10 amino acids. Per germline, CDR1 DFQATT and CDR2 SNEGSKA (reference sequence). The chain's CDR3 is CAVERETQYF. CDR3 nucleotides: TGCGCTGTGGAGCGGGAGACCCAGTACTTC.

The rearrangement uses TRBV11-2 and TRBJ2-7; 13 nucleotides line up with TRBD2. V was pared by 1 base and J by 3 bases, with 9 bases of the junction left unmatched. The CDR3 spans 18 residues. Germline V gene lookup returns CDR1 SGHAT and CDR2 FQNNGV. Here the CDR3 DNA reads TGTGCCAGCAGCTTAGTAGGACTAGCGGGGGCCCTTATCTACGAGCAGTACTTC. This gives the protein CASSLVGLAGALIYEQYF.

The chain couples TRBV7-8 to TRBJ1-5; the D is unclear. Trimming took off 5 bases at V and 5 bases at J, with 16 bases between the two ends. Germline CDR1 and CDR2: SGHVS and FQNEAQ. The CDR3 is made up of 15 amino acids. For the CDR3, the DNA is TGTGCCAGCAGCCTAACGAGAGGGCTCGATCAGCCCCAGCATTTT. It yields the protein CASSLTRGLDQPQHF.

This chain uses TRBV5-6 with TRBJ1-2; unclear D gene. The CDR3 consists of 14 residues. Germline CDR1 reads SGHDT; CDR2 reads YYEEEE. V dropped 2 bases and J dropped 1 base, with 9 bases sitting between them. CDR3 in DNA: TGTGCCAGCAGCTTAGAGGGCGGTAACTATGGCTACACCTTC. Translation: CASSLEGGNYGYTF.